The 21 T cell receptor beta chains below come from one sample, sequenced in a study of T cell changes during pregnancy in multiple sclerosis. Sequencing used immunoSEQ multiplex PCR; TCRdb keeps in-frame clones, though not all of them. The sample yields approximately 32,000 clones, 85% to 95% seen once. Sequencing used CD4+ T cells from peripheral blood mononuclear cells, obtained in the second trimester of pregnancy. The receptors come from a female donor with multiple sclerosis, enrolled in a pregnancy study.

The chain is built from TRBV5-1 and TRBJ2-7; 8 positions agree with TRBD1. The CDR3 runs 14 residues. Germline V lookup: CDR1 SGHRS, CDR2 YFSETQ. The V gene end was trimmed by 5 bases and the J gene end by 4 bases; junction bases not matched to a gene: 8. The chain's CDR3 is CASRRTQGAYEQYF. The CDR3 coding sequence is TGCGCCAGCAGGAGGACTCAGGGGGCGTACGAGCAGTACTTC.

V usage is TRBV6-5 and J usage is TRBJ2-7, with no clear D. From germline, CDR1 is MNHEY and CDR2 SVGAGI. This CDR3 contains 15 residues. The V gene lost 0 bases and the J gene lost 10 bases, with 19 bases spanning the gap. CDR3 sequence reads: CASSYSDRWRHLQYF. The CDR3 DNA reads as TGTGCCAGCAGTTACTCGGATCGCTGGCGACACCTACAGTACTTC.

In DNA, the CDR3 is TGTGCCAGTAGTATCCTAGCGGGAGGGAAAGAGACCCAGTACTTC. Translated: CASSILAGGKETQYF. The chain joins TRBV19 to TRBJ2-5; 12 bases match TRBD2. From germline, CDR1 is LNHDA and CDR2 SQIVND (reference sequence). This CDR3 spans 15 amino acids. The V gene end was trimmed by 3 bases and the J gene end by 3 bases; junction bases not matched to a gene: 2.

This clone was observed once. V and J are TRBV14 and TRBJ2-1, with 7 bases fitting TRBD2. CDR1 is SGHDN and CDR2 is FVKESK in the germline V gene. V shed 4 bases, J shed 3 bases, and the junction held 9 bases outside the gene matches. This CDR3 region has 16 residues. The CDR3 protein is CASSRQRERVYNEQFF. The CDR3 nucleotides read TGTGCCAGCAGCCGACAGCGGGAACGGGTCTACAATGAGCAGTTCTTC. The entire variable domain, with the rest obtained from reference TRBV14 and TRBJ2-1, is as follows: EAGVTQFPSHSVIEKGQTVTLRCDPISGHDNLYWYRRVMGKEIKFLLHFVKESKQDESGMPNNRFLAERTGGTYSTLKVQPAELEDSGVYFCASSRQRERVYNEQFFGPGTRLTVL.

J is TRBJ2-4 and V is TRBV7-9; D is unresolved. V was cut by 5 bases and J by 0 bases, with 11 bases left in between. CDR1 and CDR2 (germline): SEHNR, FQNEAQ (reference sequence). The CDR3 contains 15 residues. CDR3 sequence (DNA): TGTGCCAGCAGCCCAGTTAGACTAGCCAAAAACATTCAGTACTTC. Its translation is CASSPVRLAKNIQYF.

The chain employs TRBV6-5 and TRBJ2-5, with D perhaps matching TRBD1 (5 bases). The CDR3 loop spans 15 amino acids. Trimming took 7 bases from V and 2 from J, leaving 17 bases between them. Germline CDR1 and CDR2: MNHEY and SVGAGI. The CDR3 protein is CASKSQKTVQETQYF. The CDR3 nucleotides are TGTGCCAGCAAATCCCAAAAGACAGTTCAAGAGACCCAGTACTTC.

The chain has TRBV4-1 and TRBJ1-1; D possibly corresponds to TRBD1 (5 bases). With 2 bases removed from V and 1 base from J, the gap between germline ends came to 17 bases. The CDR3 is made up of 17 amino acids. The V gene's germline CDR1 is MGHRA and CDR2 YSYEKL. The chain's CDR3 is CASSQNPGGTQNTEAFF. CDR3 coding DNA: TGCGCCAGCAGCCAAAACCCCGGGGGGACGCAGAACACTGAAGCTTTCTTT.

CDR3 sequence (DNA): TGCGCCAGCAGCAACAGACCCGGACGGGAAAGCACAGATACGCAGTATTTT. Residues: CASSNRPGRESTDTQYF. The gene calls are TRBV5-1 and TRBJ2-3; a possible D gene is TRBD2 (5 bases). The CDR3 is 17 residues long. Germline V gene lookup returns CDR1 SGHRS and CDR2 YFSETQ. The V end lost 4 bases, the J end lost 0 bases, and 18 bases lay between the germline ends.

CDR3 sequence: CASSVGGLAGVFSYNEQFF. CDR3 DNA sequence: TGTGCCAGCAGCGTAGGGGGACTAGCGGGAGTGTTCTCCTACAATGAGCAGTTCTTC. J is TRBJ2-1 and V is TRBV9; TRBD2 matches 14 bases. The V segment lost 0 bases and the J segment 0 bases; nucleotides outside the gene matches: 5. The CDR3 has 19 amino acids. In germline, CDR1 is SGDLS, CDR2 YYNGEE.

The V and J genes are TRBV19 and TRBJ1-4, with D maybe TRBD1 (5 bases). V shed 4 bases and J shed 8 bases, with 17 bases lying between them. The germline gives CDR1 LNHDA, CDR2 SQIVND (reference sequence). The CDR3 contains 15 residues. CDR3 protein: CASSTRRDSGEKLFF. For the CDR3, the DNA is TGTGCCAGTAGTACCAGGAGGGACTCAGGCGAAAAACTGTTTTTT.

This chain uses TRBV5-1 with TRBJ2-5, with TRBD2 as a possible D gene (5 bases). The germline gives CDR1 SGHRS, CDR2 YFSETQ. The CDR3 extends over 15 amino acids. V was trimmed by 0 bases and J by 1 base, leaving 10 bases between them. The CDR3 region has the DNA TGCGCCAGCAGCTTGGTGGCGGGCTCCCAAGAGACCCAGTACTTC. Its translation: CASSLVAGSQETQYF. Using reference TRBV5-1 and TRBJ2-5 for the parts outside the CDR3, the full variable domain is KAGVTQTPRYLIKTRGQQVTLSCSPISGHRSVSWYQQTPGQGLQFLFEYFSETQRNKGNFPGRFSGRQFSNSRSEMNVSTLELGDSALYLCASSLVAGSQETQYFGPGTRLLVL.

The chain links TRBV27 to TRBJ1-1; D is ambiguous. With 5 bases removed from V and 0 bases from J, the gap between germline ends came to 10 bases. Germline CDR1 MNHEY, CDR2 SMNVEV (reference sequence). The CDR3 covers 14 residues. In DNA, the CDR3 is TGTGCCAGCAGTCCGCGGGGTATGAACACTGAAGCTTTCTTT. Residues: CASSPRGMNTEAFF.

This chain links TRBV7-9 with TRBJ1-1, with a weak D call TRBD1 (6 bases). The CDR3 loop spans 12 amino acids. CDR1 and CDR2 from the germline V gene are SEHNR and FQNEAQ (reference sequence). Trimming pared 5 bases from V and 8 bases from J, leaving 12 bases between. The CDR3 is CASSIGQTEAFF. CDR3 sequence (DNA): TGTGCCAGCAGCATCGGACAGACGGAAGCTTTCTTT.

The CDR3 DNA follows: TGTGCCAGCAGCTTAGGAGGGACTAGCGGACGAGAGACCCAGTACTTC. It yields the protein CASSLGGTSGRETQYF. The chain is built from TRBV7-2 and TRBJ2-5, with 11 bases matching TRBD2. Germline V gene sequence: CDR1 SGHTA, CDR2 FQGNSA. V was pared by 1 base and J by 4 bases, with 5 bases of the junction left unmatched. This CDR3 comprises 16 residues.

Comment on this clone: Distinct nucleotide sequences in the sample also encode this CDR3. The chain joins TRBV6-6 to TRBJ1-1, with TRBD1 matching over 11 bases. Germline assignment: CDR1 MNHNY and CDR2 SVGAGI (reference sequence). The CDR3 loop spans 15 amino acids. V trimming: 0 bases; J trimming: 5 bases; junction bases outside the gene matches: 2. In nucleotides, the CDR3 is TGTGCCAGCAGTTACTCTGGACAGGGGGCGACTGAAGCTTTCTTT. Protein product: CASSYSGQGATEAFF.

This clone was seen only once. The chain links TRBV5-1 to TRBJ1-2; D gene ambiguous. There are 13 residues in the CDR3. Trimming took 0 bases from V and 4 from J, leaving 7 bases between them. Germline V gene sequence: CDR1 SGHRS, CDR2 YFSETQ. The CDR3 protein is CASSLATGYGYTF. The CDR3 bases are TGCGCCAGCAGCTTGGCCACGGGCTATGGCTACACCTTC.

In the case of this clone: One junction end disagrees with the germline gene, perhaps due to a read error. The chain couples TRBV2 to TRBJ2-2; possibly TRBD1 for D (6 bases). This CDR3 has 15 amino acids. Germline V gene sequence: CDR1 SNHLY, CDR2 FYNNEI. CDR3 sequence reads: CASSVRTAEFGQLFF. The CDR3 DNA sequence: TGTGCCAGCAGTGTTCGGACAGCAGAATTCGGGCAGCTGTTTTTT.

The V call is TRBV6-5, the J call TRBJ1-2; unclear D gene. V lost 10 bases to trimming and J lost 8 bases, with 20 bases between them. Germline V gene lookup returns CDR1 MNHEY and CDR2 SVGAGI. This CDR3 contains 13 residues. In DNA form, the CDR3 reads TGTGCCACTAAGACCCACGGGGTCGGAGGCTACACCTTC. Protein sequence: CATKTHGVGGYTF.

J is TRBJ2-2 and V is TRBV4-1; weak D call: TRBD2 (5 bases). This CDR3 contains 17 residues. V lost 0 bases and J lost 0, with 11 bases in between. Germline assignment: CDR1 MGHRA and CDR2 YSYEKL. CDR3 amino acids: CASSQERNGANTGELFF. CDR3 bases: TGCGCCAGCAGCCAAGAACGCAACGGGGCGAACACCGGGGAGCTGTTTTTT.

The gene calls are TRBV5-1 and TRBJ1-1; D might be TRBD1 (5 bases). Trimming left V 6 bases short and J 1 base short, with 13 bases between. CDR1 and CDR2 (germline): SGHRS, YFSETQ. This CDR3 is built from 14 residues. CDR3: CASTSGWGNTEAFF. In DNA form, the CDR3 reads TGCGCCAGCACCTCAGGGTGGGGGAACACTGAAGCTTTCTTT.

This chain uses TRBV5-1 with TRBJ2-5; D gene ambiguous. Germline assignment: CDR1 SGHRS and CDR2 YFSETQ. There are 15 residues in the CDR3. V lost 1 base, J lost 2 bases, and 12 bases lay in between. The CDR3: CASSLRNVRQETQYF. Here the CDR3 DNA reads TGCGCCAGCAGCTTGCGAAACGTGAGGCAAGAGACCCAGTACTTC.